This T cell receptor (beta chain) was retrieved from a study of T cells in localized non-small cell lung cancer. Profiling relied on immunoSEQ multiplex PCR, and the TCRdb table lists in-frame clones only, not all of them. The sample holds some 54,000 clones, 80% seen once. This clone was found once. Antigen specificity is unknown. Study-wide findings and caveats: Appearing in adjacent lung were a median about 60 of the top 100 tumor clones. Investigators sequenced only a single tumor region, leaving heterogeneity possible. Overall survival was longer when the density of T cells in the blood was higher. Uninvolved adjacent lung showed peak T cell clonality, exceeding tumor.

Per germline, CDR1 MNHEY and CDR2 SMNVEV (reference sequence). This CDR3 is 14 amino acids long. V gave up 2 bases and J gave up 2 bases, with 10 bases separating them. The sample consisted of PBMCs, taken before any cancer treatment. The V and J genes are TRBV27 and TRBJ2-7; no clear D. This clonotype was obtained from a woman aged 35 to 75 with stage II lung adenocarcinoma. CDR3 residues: CASSLNTLTYEQYF. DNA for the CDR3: TGTGCCAGCAGTTTAAATACCCTAACCTACGAGCAGTACTTC.